This section outlines one T cell receptor (beta chain) sequence together with its context. This entry is derived from a study of blood T cell repertoires in COVID-19. Per germline, CDR1 SGHTA and CDR2 FQGNSA. The CDR3 sequence is 14 residues long. The V and J ends lost 7 bases and 4 bases respectively, with 16 bases between them. Libraries were prepared by immunoSEQ multiplex PCR; TCRdb keeps only in-frame clonotypes and omits some of them. The sample records 250,000 to 300,000 clones, about 86% being singletons. The sequencing input was peripheral blood. This TCR came from a woman aged 55-75 years with active or convalescent COVID-19. V is TRBV7-2 and J is TRBJ2-5, with D perhaps matching TRBD1 (6 bases). The CDR3 nucleotides are TGTGCCAGCACCCCCGGACGAGGGGGAGAGACCCAGTACTTC. This gives the protein CASTPGRGGETQYF.